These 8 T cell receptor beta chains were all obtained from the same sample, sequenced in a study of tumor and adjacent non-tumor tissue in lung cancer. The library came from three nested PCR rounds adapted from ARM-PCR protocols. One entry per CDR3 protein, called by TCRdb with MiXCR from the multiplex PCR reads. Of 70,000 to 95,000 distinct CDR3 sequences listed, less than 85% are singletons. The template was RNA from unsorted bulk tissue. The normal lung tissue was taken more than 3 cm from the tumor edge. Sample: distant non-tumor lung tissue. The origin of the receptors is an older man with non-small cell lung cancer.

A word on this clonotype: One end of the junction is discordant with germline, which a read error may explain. The CDR3 loop is CACSESRQGVKKRFF. The CDR3 DNA is TGCGCCTGCAGTGAGTCTAGGCAGGGGGTCAAGAAGCGGTTCTTC. The chain combines TRBV10-1 with TRBJ2-1; 7 bases line up with TRBD1. Germline CDR1 and CDR2: WNHNN and SYGVQD (reference sequence). The CDR3 is 15 amino acids.

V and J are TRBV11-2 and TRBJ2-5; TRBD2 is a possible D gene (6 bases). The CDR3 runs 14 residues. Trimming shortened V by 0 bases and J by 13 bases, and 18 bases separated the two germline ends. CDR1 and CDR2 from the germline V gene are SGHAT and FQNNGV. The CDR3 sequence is CASSLDMGGEALYF. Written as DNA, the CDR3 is TGTGCCAGCAGCTTAGATATGGGCGGGGAGGCCCTGTACTTC.

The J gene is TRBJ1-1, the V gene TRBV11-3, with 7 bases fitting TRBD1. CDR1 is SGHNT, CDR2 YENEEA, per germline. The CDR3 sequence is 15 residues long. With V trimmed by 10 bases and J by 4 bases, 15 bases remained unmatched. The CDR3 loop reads CANRLGGLLGTEAFF. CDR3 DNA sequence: TGTGCCAACAGATTAGGGGGCTTGTTGGGCACTGAAGCTTTCTTT.

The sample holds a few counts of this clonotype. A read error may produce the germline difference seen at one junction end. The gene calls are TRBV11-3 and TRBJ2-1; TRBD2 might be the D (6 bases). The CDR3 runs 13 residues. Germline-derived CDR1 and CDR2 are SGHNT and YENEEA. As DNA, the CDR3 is TGCGCCAGAAGCACCCAGCAGGAGGGTGAGCAGTTCTTC. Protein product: CARSTQQEGEQFF.

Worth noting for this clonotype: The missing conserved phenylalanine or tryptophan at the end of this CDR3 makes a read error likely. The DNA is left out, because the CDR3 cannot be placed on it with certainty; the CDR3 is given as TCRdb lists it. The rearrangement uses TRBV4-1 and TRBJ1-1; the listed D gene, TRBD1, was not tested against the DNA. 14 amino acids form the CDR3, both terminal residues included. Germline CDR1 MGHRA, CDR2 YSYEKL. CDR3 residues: CASSQHWTEAEALY.

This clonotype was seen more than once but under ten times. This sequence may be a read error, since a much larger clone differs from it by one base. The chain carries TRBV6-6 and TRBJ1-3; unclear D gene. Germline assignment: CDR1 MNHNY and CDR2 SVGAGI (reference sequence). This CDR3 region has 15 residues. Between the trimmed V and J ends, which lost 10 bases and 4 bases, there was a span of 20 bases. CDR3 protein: CANTYGTGPGNTIYF. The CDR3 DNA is TGTGCCAACACCTACGGAACCGGGCCGGGAAACACCATATATTTT.

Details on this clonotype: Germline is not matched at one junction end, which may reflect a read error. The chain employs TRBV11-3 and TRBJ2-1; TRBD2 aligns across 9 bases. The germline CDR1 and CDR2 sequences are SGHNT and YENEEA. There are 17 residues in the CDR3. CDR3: CVSSLGLLAGDRNEWFF. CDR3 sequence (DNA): TGTGTCAGCAGCTTAGGCCTTTTAGCGGGAGATAGAAATGAGTGGTTCTTC. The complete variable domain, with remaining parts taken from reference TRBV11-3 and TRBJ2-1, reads EAGVVQSPRYKIIEKKQPVAFWCNPISGHNTLYWYLQNLGQGPELLIRYENEEAVDDSQLPKDRFSAERLKGVDSTLKIQPAELGDSAVYLCVSSLGLLAGDRNEWFFGPGTRLTVL.

CDR3 amino acids: CASNSITVSGTYNEQFF. For the CDR3, the DNA is TGTGCCAGCAACTCTATAACGGTTAGCGGGACCTACAATGAGCAGTTCTTC. The V call is TRBV28, the J call TRBJ2-1, with 8 bases that match TRBD2. The V gene end was trimmed by 7 bases and the J gene end by 2 bases; junction bases not matched to a gene: 13. The CDR3 length is 17 residues. The germline gives CDR1 MDHEN, CDR2 SYDVKM.